This entry features one TCR beta chain sequence. Its specificity is unknown. This sample stems from a study of cytomegalovirus exposure and HLA in healthy donors. Study overall: The early release's HLA-typed donors yielded tens of millions of unique TCRs. Study findings and constraints: Common viral pathogens seemed to be connected with several of the most significant clusters, according to a later analysis. Overall, approximately 150 TCR beta chains were annotated as cytomegalovirus-associated.

Vbeta (60) and Jbeta (13) primers were used in the PCR. The protocol was immunoSEQ multiplex PCR, while the TCRdb copy is restricted to in-frame clones and leaves out a portion. The repertoire holds roughly 180,000 clones, with about 75% as singletons. With 4 bases clipped from V and 5 bases from J, the junction kept 6 bases outside the gene matches. The germline CDR1 and CDR2 sequences are MGHRA and YSYEKL. The CDR3 length is 14 residues. The rearrangement links TRBV4-1 to TRBJ2-5, with 8 bases matching TRBD1. The TCR comes from a female donor in good health and CMV-seronegative. Material for sequencing was PBMCs. CDR3 loop: CASSPQGAGETQYF. The CDR3 DNA sequence: TGCGCCAGCAGCCCTCAGGGGGCCGGGGAGACCCAGTACTTC.